The 24 T cell receptor beta chains reported below all come from one sample, sequenced in a study of cytomegalovirus exposure and HLA in healthy donors. Researchers ran the PCR with 60 Vbeta and 13 Jbeta primers. Some clones are missing from TCRdb's copy, which holds only in-frame ones; the method was immunoSEQ multiplex PCR. The sample has about 98,000 clones; about four fifths are singletons. The sequenced sample consisted of PBMCs. The receptor set was obtained from a man in his late teens or twenties in good health and CMV-seropositive.

The chain couples TRBV5-1 to TRBJ2-1; 8 bases are a match to TRBD1. The CDR3 is 15 amino acids. Germline loops: CDR1 SGHRS, CDR2 YFSETQ. V shed 3 bases and J 0 bases; nucleotides not matched to a gene: 2. The CDR3 DNA reads TGCGCCAGCAGCTATACAGGGGGCTCCTACAATGAGCAGTTCTTC. It codes for CASSYTGGSYNEQFF.

This chain joins TRBV28 and TRBJ2-3; 12 nucleotides line up with TRBD2. The germline V gene has CDR1 MDHEN and CDR2 SYDVKM. This CDR3 has 14 amino acids. Germline trimming cut 6 bases from V and 6 bases from J; bases unmatched to any gene: 4. CDR3 sequence: CASRTSGGRDTQYF. The CDR3 bases are TGTGCCAGCAGGACTAGCGGGGGCCGGGATACGCAGTATTTT.

This clone appeared a single time. The chain is built from TRBV29-1 and TRBJ1-2; possibly TRBD1 for D (5 bases). The germline V and J ends were trimmed by 4 bases and 7 bases, with 13 bases remaining between them. This CDR3 contains 12 residues. CDR1 and CDR2 (germline): SQVTM, ANQGSEA. Here the CDR3 reads CSVVRRGLGYTF. The CDR3 DNA reads TGCAGCGTTGTGAGAAGGGGCCTTGGCTACACCTTC.

The count of this clone is one. The rearrangement joins TRBV29-1 to TRBJ2-5; no firm D call. V was shortened by 2 bases and J by 3 bases, with 13 bases between the two germline ends. This CDR3 region has 14 residues. CDR1 is SQVTM, CDR2 ANQGSEA, per germline. The CDR3 DNA sequence: TGCAGCGTTGAAAGGCGTGGCGGAAAAGAGACCCAGTACTTC. Translation gives CSVERRGGKETQYF.

The chain carries TRBV12-5 and TRBJ2-7; maybe TRBD1 (5 bases). This CDR3 is built from 13 residues. Germline V gene data show CDR1 as LGHNT and CDR2 as FRNRAP. Trimming removed 5 bases from V and 5 bases from J, with 13 bases in between. In nucleotides, the CDR3 is TGTGCTAGTGGTCTGAGGCAGGGCCACGAGCAGTACTTC. It encodes CASGLRQGHEQYF.

The genes are TRBV14 and TRBJ1-1; D unresolved. The CDR3 runs 16 residues. CDR1 and CDR2 (germline): SGHDN, FVKESK. With 1 base removed from V and 0 bases from J, the gap between germline ends came to 12 bases. CDR3 region: CASSQGYEGMNTEAFF. The CDR3 DNA reads as TGTGCCAGCAGCCAAGGTTATGAGGGAATGAACACTGAAGCTTTCTTT.

This chain uses TRBV4-1 with TRBJ2-4; weak D call: TRBD2 (5 bases). The CDR3 is made up of 14 amino acids. Between the trimmed V and J ends, which lost 1 base and 7 bases, there was a span of 11 bases. Germline assignment: CDR1 MGHRA and CDR2 YSYEKL. CDR3: CASSQAGNENIQYF. The CDR3 DNA is TGCGCCAGCAGCCAAGCGGGAAATGAGAACATTCAGTACTTC.

The CDR3 nucleotides read TGTGCCAGCAGCTTCCGACAGGGCGATCAGCCCCAGCATTTT. Protein: CASSFRQGDQPQHF. The chain recombines TRBV5-8 with TRBJ1-5; 7 bases line up with TRBD1. This CDR3 has 14 amino acids. Germline V gene lookup returns CDR1 SGHTS and CDR2 YDEGEE. With 2 bases clipped from V and 5 bases from J, the junction kept 4 bases outside the gene matches. The variable domain in full, completed from reference TRBV5-8 and TRBJ1-5, reads EAGVTQSPTHLIKTRGQQATLRCSPISGHTSVYWYQQALGLGLQFLLWYDEGEERNRGNFPPRFSGRQFPNYSSELNVNALELEDSALYLCASSFRQGDQPQHFGDGTRLSIL.

This clone was counted a few times. CDR3 region: CASSFSFQIVQNEQFF. The CDR3 region has the DNA TGCGCCAGCAGCTTTTCTTTCCAGATCGTCCAAAATGAGCAGTTCTTC. The chain carries TRBV5-1 and TRBJ2-1, with unresolved D. Germline CDR1 is SGHRS and CDR2 is YFSETQ. The CDR3 length is 16 residues. The V gene lost 2 bases and the J gene lost 7 bases, with 19 bases spanning the gap. Full variable domain (missing parts from reference TRBV5-1 and TRBJ2-1): KAGVTQTPRYLIKTRGQQVTLSCSPISGHRSVSWYQQTPGQGLQFLFEYFSETQRNKGNFPGRFSGRQFSNSRSEMNVSTLELGDSALYLCASSFSFQIVQNEQFFGPGTRLTVL.

The sample holds one count of this clone. The CDR3: CASNGLAGGRETQYF. CDR3 in DNA: TGTGCCAGCAACGGACTAGCGGGGGGGCGGGAGACCCAGTACTTC. The rearrangement links TRBV6-5 to TRBJ2-5; 15 nucleotides line up with TRBD2. The CDR3 runs 15 residues. CDR1 and CDR2 (germline): MNHEY, SVGAGI. Trimming at V came to 7 bases and at J to 5 bases, leaving 5 bases not matched to a gene.

The chain is built from TRBV28 and TRBJ2-7, with D maybe TRBD2 (5 bases). The CDR3 is made up of 15 amino acids. Germline V gene lookup returns CDR1 MDHEN and CDR2 SYDVKM. Trimming removed 2 bases from V and 0 bases from J, with 11 bases in between. The CDR3 spells CASSLGMGSSYEQYF. CDR3 sequence (DNA): TGTGCCAGCAGTTTAGGGATGGGGAGCTCCTACGAGCAGTACTTC. The complete variable domain, with remaining parts taken from reference TRBV28 and TRBJ2-7, reads DVKVTQSSRYLVKRTGEKVFLECVQDMDHENMFWYRQDPGLGLRLIYFSYDVKMKEKGDIPEGYSVSREKKERFSLILESASTNQTSMYLCASSLGMGSSYEQYFGPGTRLTVT.

This clone was detected only a few times. The chain is built from TRBV9 and TRBJ2-3; 8 nucleotides match TRBD2. The CDR3 has 14 amino acids. J was trimmed by 4 bases and V by 4 bases; bases with no gene match: 5. Germline loops: CDR1 SGDLS, CDR2 YYNGEE. The CDR3 bases are TGTGCCAGCAGCCGCGGGGGGTCGGCAGATACGCAGTATTTT. Translating it yields CASSRGGSADTQYF.

The chain couples TRBV21-1 to TRBJ2-2; TRBD1, the table's D call, lacks a check against the DNA. TRBV21-1 is flagged as a pseudogene. The CDR3 runs 16 residues. CDR3 sequence (DNA): TGTGCCAGCAGCAAAGAAAGGGGCGCGGTCACCGGGGAGCTGTTTTTT. This encodes CASSKERGAVTGELFF.

The chain is built from TRBV5-1 and TRBJ2-3; 10 bases line up with TRBD2. The CDR3 is 15 residues long. Germline V CDR1 and CDR2: SGHRS, YFSETQ. V shed 2 bases, J shed 2 bases, and the junction held 2 bases outside the gene matches. The CDR3 region has the DNA TGCGCCAGCAGCTTCGGGACTAGCGACACAGATACGCAGTATTTT. This translates into CASSFGTSDTDTQYF. The full variable domain, in which reference TRBV5-1 and TRBJ2-3 provide the parts outside the CDR3, is KAGVTQTPRYLIKTRGQQVTLSCSPISGHRSVSWYQQTPGQGLQFLFEYFSETQRNKGNFPGRFSGRQFSNSRSEMNVSTLELGDSALYLCASSFGTSDTDTQYFGPGTRLTVL.

This clone was picked up a small number of times. The chain employs TRBV7-9 and TRBJ1-5, with 9 bases lining up with TRBD1. With V trimmed by 6 bases and J by 4 bases, 13 bases remained unmatched. The CDR3 contains 17 residues. Germline CDR1 and CDR2: SEHNR and FQNEAQ (reference sequence). The CDR3 is CASSVGQGDMGNQPQHF. The CDR3 bases are TGTGCCAGCAGTGTGGGACAGGGAGATATGGGAAATCAGCCCCAGCATTTT.

The chain carries TRBV28 and TRBJ2-7, with D possibly being TRBD2 (5 bases). Trimming pared 3 bases from V and 0 bases from J, leaving 12 bases between. The CDR3 extends over 15 amino acids. Germline CDR1 and CDR2: MDHEN and SYDVKM. The CDR3 nucleotides read TGTGCCAGCAGTTTTGCTGCGGGCTACTCCTACGAGCAGTACTTC. This translates into CASSFAAGYSYEQYF.

This clone was found once. V usage is TRBV7-9 and J usage is TRBJ1-1, with 7 positions matching TRBD1. This CDR3 region has 14 residues. Germline loops: CDR1 SEHNR, CDR2 FQNEAQ (reference sequence). V was clipped by 6 bases and J by 1 base; unmatched bases: 5. The CDR3 spells CASRIRGTNTEAFF. The CDR3 region has the DNA TGTGCCAGCAGGATCAGGGGGACGAACACTGAAGCTTTCTTT.

This sequence joins TRBV5-1 and TRBJ1-1; D is undetermined. The CDR3 contains 13 residues. The germline V and J ends were trimmed by 0 bases and 3 bases, with 6 bases remaining between them. Germline CDR1 SGHRS, CDR2 YFSETQ. The CDR3 nucleotides are TGCGCCAGCAGCTTGGCCGGGGACACTGAAGCTTTCTTT. It translates to CASSLAGDTEAFF.

This sequence joins TRBV6-5 and TRBJ2-7; 7 bases fit TRBD1. After removal of 2 bases from V and 3 bases from J, the junction contained 4 bases not matched to a gene. CDR3 size: 14 residues. Germline values: CDR1 MNHEY, CDR2 SVGAGI. CDR3: CASSYGNRGYEQYF. The DNA of the CDR3 is TGTGCCAGCAGTTACGGGAACAGGGGCTACGAGCAGTACTTC.

The chain combines TRBV6-6 with TRBJ1-1, with unresolved D. Germline CDR1 reads MNHNY; CDR2 reads SVGAGI (reference sequence). V dropped 6 bases and J dropped 8 bases, with 19 bases sitting between them. The CDR3 covers 14 residues. CDR3 loop: CASRSSVGNAEAFF. CDR3 bases: TGTGCCAGCAGGTCTTCTGTCGGGAATGCAGAAGCTTTCTTT.

The V gene is TRBV2, the J gene TRBJ2-5; 9 nucleotides align to TRBD1. The J call may be wrong; the DNA end is better matched by TRBJ2-7. Germline V lookup: CDR1 SNHLY, CDR2 FYNNEI. The CDR3 contains 13 residues. CDR3 sequence (DNA): TGTGCCAGTAAGGGACAGGGTTTTTACGAGCAGTACTTC. It encodes CASKGQGFYEQYF.

This clone appeared once. The chain employs TRBV27 and TRBJ1-5; D may be TRBD1 (5 bases). Trimming removed 8 bases at V and 0 bases at J, with 14 bases between. The germline CDR1 and CDR2 sequences are MNHEY and SMNVEV (reference sequence). The CDR3 totals 15 residues. The CDR3 DNA reads as TGTGCCAGCCGAACAGGCCTTTATAGCAATCAGCCCCAGCATTTT. Its translation: CASRTGLYSNQPQHF.

The V gene is TRBV6-5, the J gene TRBJ1-5; the match to TRBD1 covers 10 bases. CDR1 and CDR2 from the germline V gene are MNHEY and SVGAGI. The CDR3 totals 14 residues. The J segment lost 6 bases and the V segment lost 6 bases, leaving 5 bases of the junction unmatched. This CDR3 reads CASSQTGGPQPQHF. The CDR3 DNA reads TGTGCCAGCAGCCAGACAGGGGGCCCTCAGCCCCAGCATTTT.

The rearrangement links TRBV10-3 to TRBJ2-1, with D hard to call. CDR1 is ENHRY, CDR2 SYGVKD, per germline. V dropped 11 bases and J dropped 0 bases, with 11 bases sitting between them. This CDR3 spans 13 amino acids. For the CDR3, the DNA is TGTGCCGTCGGCGGCCGCTCCTACAATGAGCAGTTCTTC. Amino acid sequence: CAVGGRSYNEQFF.